This T cell receptor beta chain is from a study of T cells in Graves' hyperthyroidism and ophthalmopathy. Thyroid ultrasound, orbital computed tomography, clinical symptoms, and serum thyroxine and TRAb underpinned diagnoses. The V segment lost 0 bases and the J segment 5 bases; nucleotides outside the gene matches: 5. The germline V gene has CDR1 SGHRS and CDR2 YFSETQ. This CDR3 has 15 amino acids. RNA transcripts yielded amplified TCR beta CDR3 regions. A first-round RT-PCR of the TCR CDR3 used the HTBI primer set. Using its own MiXCR run on the multiplex PCR reads, TCRdb lists one record per CDR3 protein. The sample holds more than 500,000 distinct CDR3 sequences, 14% seen once.

The sequence was collected from a woman between 40 and 50 years old with Graves' hyperthyroidism. Material: blood. This chain uses TRBV5-1 with TRBJ2-7; TRBD2 aligns across 10 bases. For the CDR3, the DNA is TGCGCCAGCAGCTTGGTGCTAGCGGGAGCCCACGAGCAGTACTTC. Protein product: CASSLVLAGAHEQYF.